This T cell receptor (beta chain) is from a study of cytomegalovirus exposure and HLA in healthy donors. Use of 60 Vbeta and 13 Jbeta primers characterized the PCR. Only in-frame clones appear in the TCRdb table, and some are missing; sequencing was by immunoSEQ multiplex PCR. The repertoire includes about 160,000 clones, 75% to 90% of them detected once, and roughly 2% sits in the top ten. V was clipped by 0 bases and J by 7 bases, with 3 bases between them. This CDR3 spans 12 amino acids. Germline CDR1 reads LNHDA; CDR2 reads SQIVND (reference sequence). Sequencing input: PBMCs. J is TRBJ2-2 and V is TRBV19; no reliable D call. This clonotype was obtained from a woman aged 18-29 years in good health and CMV-seronegative. CDR3 DNA: TGTGCCAGTAGTATAGAGCGCGGGGAGCTGTTTTTT. It specifies CASSIERGELFF. Filled out from reference TRBV19 and TRBJ2-2, the complete variable domain reads DGGITQSPKYLFRKEGQNVTLSCEQNLNHDAMYWYRQDPGQGLRLIYYSQIVNDFQKGDIAEGYSVSREKKESFPLTVTSAQKNPTAFYLCASSIERGELFFGEGSRLTVL.